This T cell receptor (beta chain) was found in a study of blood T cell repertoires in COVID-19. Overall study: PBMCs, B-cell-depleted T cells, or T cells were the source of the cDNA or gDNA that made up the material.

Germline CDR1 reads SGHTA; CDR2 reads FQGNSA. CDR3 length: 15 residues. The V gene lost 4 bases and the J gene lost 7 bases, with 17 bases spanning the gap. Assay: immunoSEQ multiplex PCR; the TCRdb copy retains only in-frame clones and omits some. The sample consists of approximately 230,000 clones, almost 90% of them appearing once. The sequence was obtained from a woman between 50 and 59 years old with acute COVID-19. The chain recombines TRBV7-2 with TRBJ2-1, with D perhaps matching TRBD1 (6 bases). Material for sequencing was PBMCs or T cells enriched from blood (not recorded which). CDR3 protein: CASSSSQGFGNEQFF. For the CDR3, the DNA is TGTGCCAGCAGCTCATCACAGGGTTTTGGGAATGAGCAGTTCTTC.